This TCR beta chain derives from a study of blood T cells in healthy people across ages. General study results and limits: Strongly correlated with naive T cell percentage was TCR beta diversity.

This clonotype was observed at least ten times. Its antigen is undetermined. The second PCR ran 7 to 11 cycles with a sample-barcoded 5' primer and J-beta primers. MiXCR was run by TCRdb on the 5' RACE reads, yielding one entry per CDR3 protein. In the table there are approximately 810,000 distinct CDR3 sequences, 25% to 30% of which are singletons. Russia was home to the donors, healthy Caucasian individuals aged 6 to 90. The germline CDR1 and CDR2 sequences are DFQATT and SNEGSKA (reference sequence). This CDR3 is 14 amino acids long. The germline V and J ends were trimmed by 4 bases and 3 bases, with 15 bases remaining between them.

This sequence was found in a woman of 80 years or more in good health. Sequenced input: blood. The V gene is TRBV20-1, the J gene TRBJ1-2, with D possibly matching TRBD1 (6 bases). This CDR3 reads CSAMPQGTYYGYTF. Written as DNA, the CDR3 is TGCAGTGCTATGCCTCAGGGGACCTACTATGGCTACACCTTC.